Following are 27 T cell receptor beta chains from one sample sequenced in a study of blood T cells in healthy people across ages. Together with a sample-barcoded 5' primer, a J-beta primer mix was included in a second PCR lasting about 6 to 11 cycles. Each CDR3 protein gets one entry after TCRdb re-called the 5' RACE reads with MiXCR. Here the sample spans 1.8 million or so distinct CDR3 sequences, 35% to 50% being singletons. Sequences were obtained from blood. These receptors came from a human donor in good health.

This clonotype was seen a handful of times. This chain joins TRBV9 and TRBJ2-3; D remains unclear. The germline CDR1 and CDR2 sequences are SGDLS and YYNGEE. V was pared by 3 bases and J by 9 bases, with 17 bases between. The CDR3 loop spans 14 amino acids. CDR3 amino acids: CASSGSYFDSTQYF. The CDR3 coding sequence is TGTGCCAGCAGCGGCAGTTATTTTGACTCCACGCAGTATTTT.

On this clonotype: This could be a read error, since a much larger clone is one nucleotide away. This chain links TRBV7-2 with TRBJ2-3; 10 nucleotides agree with TRBD2. In germline, CDR1 is SGHTA, CDR2 FQGNSA. The CDR3 runs 15 residues. The CDR3, as DNA: TGTGCCAGCAGCTCCAAAAGCGGGGGGGCAGATACGCGGTATTTT. It specifies CASSSKSGGADTRYF. Based on the CDR3 plus reference TRBV7-2 and TRBJ2-3, the full variable domain is GAGVSQSPSNKVTEKGKDVELRCDPISGHTALYWYRQSLGQGLEFLIYFQGNSAPDKSGLPSDRFSAERTGGSVSTLTIQRTQQEDSAVYLCASSSKSGGADTRYFGPGTRLTVL.

The chain recombines TRBV7-2 with TRBJ2-7, with D perhaps TRBD1 or TRBD2 (5 bases each). The V end was cut by 5 bases, the J end by 0 bases, with 26 bases between. Germline CDR1 is SGHTA and CDR2 is FQGNSA. There are 19 residues in the CDR3. CDR3 DNA: TGTGCCAGCAGCGCGGAGAGGGGTCACCGTGTCCCCCTCTCCTACGAGCAGTACTTC. It is translated as CASSAERGHRVPLSYEQYF.

In this sample, this clonotype turned up a few times. V gene TRBV5-1 combines with J gene TRBJ2-5; the D gene is possibly TRBD2 (6 bases). The V gene's germline CDR1 is SGHRS and CDR2 YFSETQ. There are 16 residues in the CDR3. The V end was cut by 1 base, the J end by 1 base, with 14 bases between. CDR3 nucleotides: TGCGCCAGCAGCTTGTCGGGCGGGGCTTTCCAAGAGACCCAGTACTTC. Protein sequence: CASSLSGGAFQETQYF.

The CDR3 nucleotides are TGCAGCGTTGAAAAGGGGGGGGGCCTTTTGGATACGCAGTATTTT. Protein sequence: CSVEKGGGLLDTQYF. This rearrangement joins TRBV29-1 to TRBJ2-3; the D gene is possibly TRBD2 (7 bases). The CDR3 runs to 15 residues. CDR1 is SQVTM and CDR2 is ANQGSEA in the germline V gene. Trimming removed 2 bases from V and 6 bases from J, with 18 bases in between.

V and J are TRBV29-1 and TRBJ2-5, with D possibly matching TRBD2 (6 bases). CDR1 is SQVTM, CDR2 ANQGSEA, per germline. Trimming removed 0 bases from V and 5 bases from J, with 13 bases in between. The CDR3 consists of 14 residues. CDR3 DNA sequence: TGCAGCGTTGAAGATCTGGCGGGGTGGGAGACCCAGTACTTC. It translates to CSVEDLAGWETQYF. The whole variable domain, filled in from reference TRBV29-1 and TRBJ2-5, reads SAVISQKPSRDICQRGTSLTIQCQVDSQVTMMFWYRQQPGQSLTLIATANQGSEATYESGFVIDKFPISRPNLTFSTLTVSNMSPEDSSIYLCSVEDLAGWETQYFGPGTRLLVL.

The J gene is TRBJ1-1, the V gene TRBV18; possibly TRBD1 for D (5 bases). The CDR3 loop spans 14 amino acids. Trimming left V 5 bases short and J 11 bases short, with 21 bases between. Germline V gene data show CDR1 as KGHSH and CDR2 as LQKENI. In DNA, the CDR3 is TGTGCCAGCTCATCAACCGGGACCGTCGAGGGGGCTTTCTTT. This translates into CASSSTGTVEGAFF.

The chain uses TRBV24-1 and TRBJ2-3; 11 bases agree with TRBD2. CDR1 is KGHDR, CDR2 SFDVKD, per germline. CDR3 length equals 16 residues. V lost 1 base and J lost 5; bases outside the gene matches: 4. CDR3 nucleotides: TGTGCCACCAGTGATTTCAGCCTAGCGGGGGGAGATACGCAGTATTTT. This gives the protein CATSDFSLAGGDTQYF.

This clonotype was recorded a few times. The rearrangement uses TRBV7-2 and TRBJ2-4; D gene unclear. The CDR3 spans 14 residues. V lost 5 bases and J 0 bases, leaving 8 bases between the germline ends. Germline V lookup: CDR1 SGHTA, CDR2 FQGNSA. CDR3 DNA: TGTGCCAGCAGCCCCCCGTCAGCCAAAAACATTCAGTACTTC. It is translated as CASSPPSAKNIQYF.

The chain links TRBV28 to TRBJ2-4; possibly TRBD1 for D (5 bases). V lost 10 bases and J lost 13, with 23 bases in between. Per the germline V gene, CDR1 is MDHEN and CDR2 is SYDVKM. CDR3 size: 13 residues. CDR3 sequence reads: CATNPGWGNEQYF. The CDR3 coding sequence is TGTGCCACCAATCCGGGCTGGGGCAATGAGCAGTACTTC.

J is TRBJ2-7 and V is TRBV29-1; D is possibly TRBD1 (5 bases). This CDR3 spans 12 amino acids. Deletions cut 7 bases from V and 0 bases from J, with 10 bases between. Germline V gene data show CDR1 as SQVTM and CDR2 as ANQGSEA. As DNA, the CDR3 is TGCAGCGCAGGGTTGAGCTCCTACGAGCAGTACTTC. Protein product: CSAGLSSYEQYF.

This clonotype was found a few times. The chain combines TRBV10-3 with TRBJ2-6, with D unresolved. Germline V gene lookup returns CDR1 ENHRY and CDR2 SYGVKD. V was shortened by 0 bases and J by 0 bases, with 12 bases between the two germline ends. This CDR3 spans 18 amino acids. CDR3 in amino acids: CAISESIGRTSGANVLTF. The DNA of the CDR3 is TGTGCCATCAGTGAGTCGATTGGACGCACCTCTGGGGCCAACGTCCTGACTTTC.

This rearrangement joins TRBV11-2 to TRBJ1-1; D is uncertain. The CDR3 runs 13 residues. The germline CDR1 and CDR2 sequences are SGHAT and FQNNGV. Trimming cost V 7 bases and J 1 base, with 10 bases left between them. The chain's CDR3 is CASTREPNTEAFF. DNA for the CDR3: TGTGCCAGCACCCGAGAACCGAACACTGAAGCTTTCTTT.

This chain connects TRBV2 to TRBJ1-1, with D possibly TRBD1 on 5 matching bases. This CDR3 contains 15 residues. The germline V gene encodes CDR1 SNHLY and CDR2 FYNNEI. V dropped 2 bases and J dropped 0 bases, with 10 bases sitting between them. DNA for the CDR3: TGTGCCAGCAGTGAATTCGGGGCCCTGAACACTGAAGCTTTCTTT. Amino acids: CASSEFGALNTEAFF. Supplemented by reference TRBV2 and TRBJ1-1, the full variable domain reads EPEVTQTPSHQVTQMGQEVILRCVPISNHLYFYWYRQILGQKVEFLVSFYNNEISEKSEIFDDQFSVERPDGSNFTLKIRSTKLEDSAMYFCASSEFGALNTEAFFGQGTRLTVV.

This clonotype was seen a handful of times. J is TRBJ1-2 and V is TRBV7-3; 9 bases line up with TRBD1. There are 15 residues in the CDR3. Unmatched junction bases numbered 12, after V lost 5 bases and J lost 8 bases. Germline V CDR1 and CDR2: SGHTA, FQGTGA. The CDR3 here is CASSPADRGSGGYTF. CDR3 DNA sequence: TGTGCCAGCAGCCCGGCCGACAGGGGGTCGGGGGGCTACACCTTC. Full variable domain (missing parts from reference TRBV7-3 and TRBJ1-2): GAGVSQTPSNKVTEKGKYVELRCDPISGHTALYWYRQSLGQGPEFLIYFQGTGAADDSGLPNDRFFAVRPEGSVSTLKIQRTERGDSAVYLCASSPADRGSGGYTFGSGTRLTVV.

This clonotype has just a few counts. The chain combines TRBV11-1 with TRBJ1-1; D possibly corresponds to TRBD1 (6 bases). V lost 8 bases and J lost 11, with 21 bases in between. The CDR3 is made up of 13 amino acids. Germline assignment: CDR1 SGHAT and CDR2 FQDESV (reference sequence). In DNA, the CDR3 is TGTGCCAGCTCCCAGGGGTCGATGACGTGGGCTTTCTTT. This codes for CASSQGSMTWAFF.

In the case of this clonotype: The junction shows a germline mismatch at one end, possibly a read error. The J gene is TRBJ1-2, the V gene TRBV10-3; tentatively, D is TRBD1 (6 bases). There are 14 residues in the CDR3. In germline, CDR1 is ENHRY, CDR2 SYGVKD. CDR3 DNA: TGTACCATCAGCCAACAGGGTACCCTAGATGGCTATACCTTC. Translated, it gives CTISQQGTLDGYTF.

The chain employs TRBV11-1 and TRBJ2-4, with 7 bases fitting TRBD1. The DNA end is a closer match to TRBJ2-7, so the J assignment may be wrong. This CDR3 is built from 15 residues. CDR1 is SGHAT, CDR2 FQDESV, per germline (reference sequence). The CDR3 loop is CASSPETGPGYEQYF. Written as DNA, the CDR3 is TGTGCCAGCAGCCCCGAGACAGGGCCAGGGTACGAGCAGTACTTC.

There are a few counts of this clonotype. The chain employs TRBV9 and TRBJ1-6; D not certain. This CDR3 region has 13 residues. Between the trimmed V and J ends, which lost 0 bases and 8 bases, there was a span of 6 bases. Germline assignment: CDR1 SGDLS and CDR2 YYNGEE. CDR3 bases: TGTGCCAGCAGCGTAGGATTAGATTCACCCCTCCACTTT. Its protein product is CASSVGLDSPLHF.

This clonotype has more than one count but fewer than ten. V is TRBV29-1 and J is TRBJ1-2; D possibly corresponds to TRBD1 (5 bases). There are 14 residues in the CDR3. V gave up 3 bases and J gave up 6 bases, with 17 bases separating them. Germline assignment: CDR1 SQVTM and CDR2 ANQGSEA. Written as DNA, the CDR3 is TGCAGCGTTGAGTCCGGGGCCGCGCGGGATGGCTACACCTTC. Translated: CSVESGAARDGYTF.

This clonotype was seen a few times. The CDR3 nucleotides read TGCAGTGCTGGGACTAGCGGGGGTAGCTCCTACGAGCAGTACTTC. Its protein product is CSAGTSGGSSYEQYF. The chain has TRBV20-1 and TRBJ2-7, with TRBD2 matching over 14 bases. The CDR3 runs 15 residues. From germline, CDR1 is DFQATT and CDR2 SNEGSKA (reference sequence). Trimming cost V 5 bases and J 0 bases; bases outside gene matches: 3.

V and J are TRBV12-3 or TRBV12-4 and TRBJ2-5; 7 nucleotides line up with TRBD1. The CDR3 covers 12 residues. J was trimmed by 11 bases and V by 6 bases; bases with no gene match: 9. DNA of the CDR3: TGTGCCAGCAGCTATTACAGGGGAGAGCAGTACTTC. It translates to CASSYYRGEQYF.

V and J are TRBV7-9 and TRBJ2-6; tentatively, D is TRBD1 (5 bases). Germline V CDR1 and CDR2: SEHNR, FQNEAQ (reference sequence). The CDR3 has 15 residues. The ends were cut back, 5 bases at V and 3 bases at J, with 11 bases in the middle. This CDR3 reads CASSLRVGGANVLTF. DNA of the CDR3: TGTGCCAGCAGCCTCAGGGTTGGTGGGGCCAACGTCCTGACTTTC.

Only a few counts were recorded for this clonotype. The gene calls are TRBV6-6 and TRBJ1-4, with a tentative D call TRBD1 (6 bases). The CDR3 has 14 amino acids. Looked up from germline, CDR1 is MNHNY and CDR2 is SVGAGI (reference sequence). Deletions cut 1 base from V and 8 bases from J, with 11 bases between. The CDR3 coding sequence is TGTGCCAGCAGTTACTTGGCAGGGGAGGAAAAACTGTTTTTT. Translated: CASSYLAGEEKLFF.

This clonotype showed up many times. The chain links TRBV5-1 to TRBJ2-7; D is possibly TRBD2 (6 bases). Germline loops: CDR1 SGHRS, CDR2 YFSETQ. V was shortened by 0 bases and J by 6 bases, with 16 bases between the two germline ends. This CDR3 has 15 amino acids. The CDR3 spells CASSLGGLLRTEQYF. The CDR3 DNA reads TGCGCCAGCAGCTTGGGGGGACTCCTGCGCACCGAGCAGTACTTC.

This clonotype was seen a handful of times. The chain carries TRBV4-1 and TRBJ2-1, with D perhaps TRBD1 (6 bases). The CDR3 totals 13 residues. Looked up from germline, CDR1 is MGHRA and CDR2 is YSYEKL. V dropped 2 bases and J dropped 10 bases, with 12 bases sitting between them. The CDR3 sequence is CASSQSEDREQFF. The CDR3 DNA sequence: TGCGCCAGCAGCCAATCTGAAGACAGGGAGCAGTTCTTC.

CDR3 in amino acids: CASSYATGWNYGYTF. The DNA of the CDR3 is TGTGCCAGCAGTTACGCCACAGGCTGGAACTATGGCTACACCTTC. V and J are TRBV6-5 and TRBJ1-2, with D maybe TRBD1 (5 bases). V was trimmed by 2 bases and J by 2 bases, leaving 12 bases between them. CDR3 length: 15 residues. CDR1 MNHEY and CDR2 SVGAGI come from the germline V gene.